One sample yielded the 5 T cell receptor beta chains listed below, sequenced in a study of blood T cell repertoires in COVID-19. The method was immunoSEQ multiplex PCR; TCRdb's version includes in-frame clones alone and lacks a portion of them. The sample records 350,000 or so clones, over 70% being singletons. Sequences were obtained from peripheral blood. The receptors shown here come from a young man with active or convalescent COVID-19.

The rearrangement uses TRBV7-9 and TRBJ2-1; D perhaps matches TRBD1 (5 bases). The CDR3 covers 12 residues. The V gene lost 5 bases and the J gene lost 9 bases, with 11 bases spanning the gap. From germline, CDR1 is SEHNR and CDR2 FQNEAQ (reference sequence). The CDR3 protein is CASSQQGGEQFF. CDR3 nucleotide sequence: TGTGCCAGCAGCCAGCAGGGCGGTGAGCAGTTCTTC.

V gene TRBV3-1 (or the pseudogene TRBV3-2) combines with J gene TRBJ1-3; possibly TRBD1 for D (6 bases). The CDR3 has 15 amino acids. Looked up from germline, CDR1 is LGHDT and CDR2 is YNNKEL (reference sequence). V gave up 0 bases and J gave up 2 bases, with 8 bases separating them. CDR3 sequence reads: CASSQDPGAGNTIYF. The CDR3 DNA sequence: TGTGCCAGCAGCCAAGATCCAGGGGCTGGAAACACCATATATTTT.

The table lists this clone with a count of one. The chain joins TRBV11-3 to TRBJ1-1, with D possibly matching TRBD1 (5 bases). This CDR3 has 14 amino acids. The V and J ends lost 0 bases and 6 bases respectively, with 11 bases between them. The germline CDR1 and CDR2 sequences are SGHNT and YENEEA. The chain's CDR3 is CASSLDMGRAEAFF. The DNA for the CDR3 is TGTGCCAGCAGCTTAGATATGGGCAGGGCTGAAGCTTTCTTT.

V usage is TRBV6-2 or TRBV6-3 and J usage is TRBJ2-1, with 8 bases aligning to TRBD2. The germline gives CDR1 MNHEY, CDR2 SVGEGT. CDR3 length: 20 amino acids. Trimming removed 2 bases from V and 6 bases from J; junction bases left unmatched: 21. In nucleotides, the CDR3 is TGTGCCAGCAGTTACCTGCCACGGACAGAAGCCGGGAGGGCCTCCAATGAGCAGTTCTTC. This sequence encodes CASSYLPRTEAGRASNEQFF.

This sequence joins TRBV5-5 and TRBJ1-2; D gene unclear. CDR1 SGHKS and CDR2 YYEKEE come from the germline V gene (reference sequence). Trimming cost V 2 bases and J 3 bases, with 11 bases left between them. The CDR3 is made up of 14 amino acids. In DNA form, the CDR3 reads TGTGCCAGCAGCTTCGGGGATTCTCACTATGGCTACACCTTC. This codes for CASSFGDSHYGYTF.